This T cell receptor (beta chain) was recorded in a study of beta chain features in type 1 diabetes. Study summary: Healthy donors and patients had similar age, gender and cell yields. Study-wide points: Individuals with type 1 diabetes displayed fewer insertions and more deletions at VDJ junctions. TCRB CDR3s from Type 1 diabetes patients were moderately but significantly shorter in all four CD4+ subsets.

This clone has only a few counts. Its specificity is unknown. Since all of the isolated RNA was reverse transcribed, expressed TCRB transcripts were what got sequenced. Repertoires were generated with immunoSEQ multiplex PCR, while TCRdb's copy carries only in-frame clones and drops some. The top ten clones hold around 0.017% of a sample with roughly 230,000 clones, under 13% of them seen once. This CDR3 comprises 13 residues. The germline V gene has CDR1 SGHRS and CDR2 YFSETQ. Trimming removed 0 bases from V and 5 bases from J, with 5 bases in between. Material: naive CD4+ T cells from blood. This receptor was obtained from a young man with type 1 diabetes. V usage is TRBV5-1 and J usage is TRBJ2-2, with unresolved D. CDR3 region: CASSLVQTGELFF. The CDR3 nucleotides read TGCGCCAGCAGCTTGGTTCAGACCGGGGAGCTGTTTTTT.